This is a list of T cell receptor beta chains from one sample in a study of blood T cell repertoires in COVID-19. Here immunoSEQ multiplex PCR was the method, and the copy in TCRdb shows in-frame clones only, minus some. The profile shows some 400,000 clones, 70% to 90% of them singletons. What was sequenced was peripheral blood. The receptors shown here come from a human donor in a cohort sampled during active COVID-19. The CDR3 runs from the conserved cysteine through the conserved F or W. A D gene is named only where the DNA matches it firmly. Clone size is given for some rows only: seen once, a few or many times, or a class if the clone is expanded.

D: TRBD1
J: TRBJ2-7
size: -
V: TRBV2
CDR3: CASRVPGTGDHEQYF
DNA: TGTGCCAGCAGGGTCCCCGGGACAGGGGACCACGAGCAGTACTTC

D: TRBD2
J: TRBJ2-7
size: -
V: TRBV20-1
CDR3: CSASWRGASYEQYF
DNA: TGCAGTGCTAGTTGGCGGGGGGCTTCCTACGAGCAGTACTTC

D: -
J: TRBJ2-1
size: -
V: TRBV5-1
CDR3: CASSPLRDTNEQFF
DNA: TGCGCCAGCAGCCCACTCAGGGACACAAATGAGCAGTTCTTC

D: -
J: TRBJ1-2
size: -
V: TRBV28
CDR3: CASSSRGGYTF
DNA: TGTGCCAGCAGTTCTCGCGGTGGCTACACCTTC

D: -
J: TRBJ1-1
size: once
V: TRBV28
CDR3: CASVQGLNTEAFF
DNA: TGTGCCAGCGTACAGGGCCTTAACACTGAAGCTTTCTTT

D: -
J: TRBJ1-1
size: -
V: TRBV18
CDR3: CASSPGRGGTEAFF
DNA: TGTGCCAGCTCACCAGGAAGGGGAGGGACTGAAGCTTTCTTT

D: -
J: TRBJ1-6
size: -
V: TRBV7-2
CDR3: CASSLVYSSSDSPLHF
DNA: TGTGCCAGCAGCTTGGTGTACAGTAGTTCGGATTCACCCCTCCACTTT

D: -
J: TRBJ1-2
size: -
V: TRBV2
CDR3: CASSGDNSNYGYTF
DNA: TGTGCCAGCAGTGGCGACAATTCTAACTATGGCTACACCTTC

D: -
J: TRBJ2-2
size: -
V: TRBV2
CDR3: CASSEEKRFTGELFF
DNA: TGTGCCAGCAGTGAAGAGAAGCGGTTCACCGGGGAGCTGTTTTTT

D: -
J: TRBJ2-1
size: -
V: TRBV11-1
CDR3: CASTRNPGNEGQFF
DNA: TGTGCCAGCACTCGAAACCCTGGTAATGAGGGGCAGTTCTTC

D: TRBD1
J: TRBJ1-1
size: -
V: TRBV7-3
CDR3: CASSRTGRNTEAFF
DNA: TGTGCCAGCAGCCGGACAGGCCGAAACACTGAAGCTTTCTTT

D: -
J: TRBJ2-7
size: -
V: TRBV15
CDR3: CATSSRGKSYEQYF
DNA: TGTGCCACCAGCAGCAGGGGTAAATCCTACGAGCAGTACTTC

D: -
J: TRBJ1-3
size: -
V: TRBV9
CDR3: CASSVAAVGLRSGNTIYF
DNA: TGTGCCAGCAGCGTAGCCGCCGTTGGACTCCGCTCTGGAAACACCATATATTTT

D: TRBD1
J: TRBJ1-2
size: -
V: TRBV5-1
CDR3: CASSPGQGAIGYGYTF
DNA: TGCGCCAGCAGCCCCGGACAGGGGGCGATCGGCTATGGCTACACCTTC

D: TRBD2
J: TRBJ2-7
size: -
V: TRBV10-3
CDR3: CAISVVAGSSYEQYF
DNA: TGTGCCATCAGTGTCGTAGCGGGAAGCTCCTACGAGCAGTACTTC

D: TRBD2
J: TRBJ2-2
size: -
V: TRBV5-4
CDR3: CASSPGLAGGTGELFF
DNA: TGTGCCAGCAGCCCGGGACTAGCGGGAGGGACCGGGGAGCTGTTTTTT

D: -
J: TRBJ1-6
size: once
V: TRBV10-3
CDR3: CAISTASSYNSPLHF
DNA: TGTGCCATCAGTACGGCTAGCTCCTATAATTCACCCCTCCACTTT

D: -
J: TRBJ1-1
size: -
V: TRBV7-2
CDR3: CASTPLGGMNTEAFF
DNA: TGTGCCAGCACCCCATTGGGAGGGATGAACACTGAAGCTTTCTTT

D: TRBD1
J: TRBJ1-1
size: -
V: TRBV24-1
CDR3: CATSDRWGDRGRNTEAFF
DNA: TGTGCCACCAGTGATCGCTGGGGGGACAGGGGGCGGAACACTGAAGCTTTCTTT

D: TRBD2
J: TRBJ2-3
size: -
V: TRBV7-3
CDR3: CASSPPRGLARSGTDTQYF
DNA: TGTGCCAGCAGCCCACCCCGGGGACTAGCGAGATCGGGCACAGATACGCAGTATTTT

D: TRBD2
J: TRBJ2-3
size: -
V: TRBV27
CDR3: CASSLSGGAWDTQYF
DNA: TGTGCCAGCAGTTTATCCGGGGGGGCCTGGGATACGCAGTATTTT

D: -
J: TRBJ1-1
size: once
V: TRBV16
CDR3: CASSQSHRTEAFF
DNA: TGTGCCAGCAGCCAATCTCACCGGACTGAAGCTTTCTTT

D: -
J: TRBJ1-1
size: -
V: TRBV30
CDR3: CAWSVLGEAFF
DNA: TGTGCCTGGAGTGTACTAGGTGAAGCTTTCTTT

D: TRBD1
J: TRBJ2-1
size: -
V: TRBV6-6
CDR3: CASSYLGQGNEQFF
DNA: TGTGCCAGCAGTTACCTAGGACAGGGCAATGAGCAGTTCTTC

D: TRBD1
J: TRBJ2-5
size: -
V: TRBV5-1
CDR3: CASSFSTGETQYF
DNA: TGCGCCAGCAGCTTCTCGACAGGGGAGACCCAGTACTTC

D: TRBD1
J: TRBJ2-2
size: -
V: TRBV5-4
CDR3: CASSLSSGQDGELFF
DNA: TGTGCCAGCAGCCTCTCATCCGGACAGGACGGGGAGCTGTTTTTT

D: TRBD1
J: TRBJ2-6
size: -
V: TRBV7-8
CDR3: CASSNLGQEISGANVLTF
DNA: TGTGCCAGCAGCAATCTCGGACAGGAAATCTCTGGGGCCAACGTCCTGACTTTC

D: -
J: TRBJ2-2
size: -
V: TRBV19
CDR3: CASSISFGITGELFF
DNA: TGTGCCAGTAGTATTTCGTTCGGGATCACCGGGGAGCTGTTTTTT

D: -
J: TRBJ2-3
size: -
V: TRBV30
CDR3: CAWEVGGTDTQYF
DNA: TGTGCCTGGGAGGTAGGGGGCACAGATACGCAGTATTTT

D: -
J: TRBJ2-3
size: -
V: TRBV5-1
CDR3: CASSSPGGADTQYF
DNA: TGCGCCAGCAGTTCGCCGGGGGGCGCAGATACGCAGTATTTT

D: TRBD1
J: TRBJ1-6
size: -
V: TRBV6-5
CDR3: CASRAGQGPGSLHF
DNA: TGTGCCAGCAGGGCTGGACAGGGACCTGGGTCCCTCCACTTT

D: TRBD1
J: TRBJ1-4
size: -
V: TRBV4-2
CDR3: CASSPNRGESEKLFF
DNA: TGTGCCAGCAGCCCGAACAGGGGCGAGAGTGAAAAACTGTTTTTT

D: TRBD1
J: TRBJ2-3
size: -
V: TRBV3-1/TRBV3-2
CDR3: CASSQRTGRTDTQYF
DNA: TGTGCCAGCAGCCAACGGACAGGGCGCACAGATACGCAGTATTTT

D: TRBD1
J: TRBJ2-7
size: -
V: TRBV11-2
CDR3: CASSRQGLVTYEQYF
DNA: TGTGCCAGCAGCCGACAGGGGTTAGTTACCTACGAGCAGTACTTC

D: TRBD2
J: TRBJ2-1
size: -
V: TRBV5-4
CDR3: CASSPGGRRDNEQFF
DNA: TGTGCCAGCAGCCCGGGGGGGCGTAGGGACAATGAGCAGTTCTTC

D: -
J: TRBJ1-3
size: -
V: TRBV25-1
CDR3: CASRRGGAGNTIYF
DNA: TGTGCCAGCAGACGGGGGGGGGCTGGAAACACCATATATTTT

D: -
J: TRBJ2-5
size: -
V: TRBV5-6
CDR3: CASSLTGIETQYF
DNA: TGTGCCAGCAGCTTGACAGGGATAGAGACCCAGTACTTC

D: -
J: TRBJ2-4
size: -
V: TRBV19
CDR3: CASRVSRGAKNIQYF
DNA: TGTGCCAGTAGAGTCTCGCGGGGCGCCAAAAACATTCAGTACTTC

D: -
J: TRBJ2-1
size: -
V: TRBV7-2
CDR3: CASSEQISLDLWHEQFF
DNA: TGTGCCAGCAGCGAACAAATTTCCCTAGACTTGTGGCATGAGCAGTTCTTC

D: -
J: TRBJ1-5
size: -
V: TRBV5-1
CDR3: CASSLDGGEYQPQHF
DNA: TGCGCCAGCAGCTTGGACGGGGGAGAGTATCAGCCCCAGCATTTT

D: -
J: TRBJ1-2
size: -
V: TRBV15
CDR3: CATSTGANYGYTF
DNA: TGTGCCACCAGCACAGGGGCGAACTATGGCTACACCTTC

D: TRBD1
J: TRBJ1-3
size: few
V: TRBV5-1
CDR3: CASSVQGTEGNTIYF
DNA: TGCGCCAGCAGCGTACAGGGGACGGAGGGAAACACCATATATTTT

D: TRBD1
J: TRBJ2-2
size: -
V: TRBV2
CDR3: CASSPGTANTGELFF
DNA: TGTGCCAGCAGCCCCGGGACAGCGAACACCGGGGAGCTGTTTTTT

D: TRBD1
J: TRBJ1-4
size: -
V: TRBV3-1/TRBV3-2
CDR3: CASSPTGTANEKLFF
DNA: TGTGCCAGCAGTCCTACCGGGACAGCTAATGAAAAACTGTTTTTT

D: -
J: TRBJ1-2
size: -
V: TRBV19
CDR3: CASSILDRLNYGYTF
DNA: TGTGCCAGTAGTATTCTTGACAGACTCAACTATGGCTACACCTTC

D: -
J: TRBJ2-5
size: -
V: TRBV30
CDR3: CAWETGETQYF
DNA: TGTGCCTGGGAAACCGGAGAGACCCAGTACTTC

D: TRBD2
J: TRBJ2-5
size: -
V: TRBV12-5
CDR3: CASAIQGSGRQETQYF
DNA: TGTGCTAGTGCCATACAGGGTAGCGGGAGACAAGAGACCCAGTACTTC

D: -
J: TRBJ1-1
size: -
V: TRBV9
CDR3: CASSLSGTQAFF
DNA: TGTGCCAGCAGCCTTTCCGGGACTCAAGCTTTCTTT

D: -
J: TRBJ1-4
size: -
V: TRBV27
CDR3: CASSLSSSPNEKLFF
DNA: TGTGCCAGCAGTTTGAGCTCTTCCCCTAATGAAAAACTGTTTTTT